This passage covers 18 T cell receptor beta chains from one sample sequenced in a study of Graves' ophthalmopathy and Graves' hyperthyroidism. TCR beta CDR3 amplification used RNA transcripts. RT-PCR was first run with HTBI primers, then multiplex PCR in a second round. TCRdb re-called the multiplex PCR reads through MiXCR, storing one row per CDR3 protein. The repertoire includes about 400,000 distinct CDR3 sequences, 15% to 20% of them detected once, and 1.6% sits in the top ten. Sequenced material: peripheral blood. The receptors stem from a young woman with Graves' ophthalmopathy.

The chain is built from TRBV18 and TRBJ2-7; 13 bases line up with TRBD2. The germline V gene encodes CDR1 KGHSH and CDR2 LQKENI. The CDR3 runs 18 residues. The V segment lost 5 bases and the J segment 3 bases; nucleotides outside the gene matches: 13. The CDR3 spells CASSSLSGTSGKFYEQYF. The CDR3 DNA follows: TGTGCCAGCTCATCCTTATCCGGGACTAGCGGGAAGTTCTACGAGCAGTACTTC.

This rearrangement joins TRBV29-1 to TRBJ1-2; TRBD1 matches 8 bases. CDR3 length: 13 residues. Germline CDR1 is SQVTM and CDR2 is ANQGSEA. Trimming cost V 6 bases and J 2 bases; bases outside gene matches: 5. DNA for the CDR3: TGCAGCGTCGGGGACAGGCGCAACTATGGCTACACCTTC. This gives the protein CSVGDRRNYGYTF.

At least ten counts were recorded for this clonotype. The chain is built from TRBV10-3 and TRBJ1-1, with 7 bases lining up with TRBD1. This CDR3 is built from 15 residues. Unmatched junction bases numbered 9, after V lost 3 bases and J lost 5 bases. Germline V CDR1 and CDR2: ENHRY, SYGVKD. The CDR3 region is CAISDPGGGQTEAFF. CDR3 nucleotide sequence: TGTGCCATCAGTGACCCAGGAGGGGGCCAGACTGAAGCTTTCTTT.

V usage is TRBV12-3 or TRBV12-4 and J usage is TRBJ1-1; 8 bases fit TRBD1. V was clipped by 2 bases and J by 4 bases; unmatched bases: 12. This CDR3 is built from 17 residues. CDR3 protein: CASSLYSGGSLLTEAFF. The DNA for the CDR3 is TGTGCCAGCAGTTTATATTCAGGGGGCTCCTTACTCACTGAAGCTTTCTTT.

This clonotype has ten or more counts. The chain couples TRBV5-1 to TRBJ2-7; 12 nucleotides match TRBD2. The CDR3 consists of 17 residues. The V gene's germline CDR1 is SGHRS and CDR2 YFSETQ. With 0 bases clipped from V and 2 bases from J, the junction kept 6 bases outside the gene matches. CDR3 nucleotide sequence: TGCGCCAGCAGCTTGGTGACTAGCGGGGGCCGCGCCTACGAGCAGTACTTC. It encodes CASSLVTSGGRAYEQYF.

This clonotype was seen ten or more times. The chain is built from TRBV28 and TRBJ2-7; the match to TRBD1 covers 7 bases. This CDR3 has 12 amino acids. V shed 8 bases and J 0 bases; nucleotides not matched to a gene: 1. Per germline, CDR1 MDHEN and CDR2 SYDVKM. Here the CDR3 DNA reads TGTGCCAGCCAGGGGGTCTCCTACGAGCAGTACTTC. Translated: CASQGVSYEQYF.

This clonotype turned up a few times. The chain combines TRBV12-3 or TRBV12-4 with TRBJ2-7, with TRBD1 matching over 11 bases. J lost 6 bases, V lost 3 bases, and 7 bases had no gene match. This CDR3 has 15 amino acids. The CDR3 DNA is TGTGCCAGCAGTTTGGGGGGACAGGGGGTGAGCGAGCAGTACTTC. Its translation: CASSLGGQGVSEQYF.

This clonotype was seen ten or more times. This rearrangement joins TRBV6-5 to TRBJ2-7; the D gene could be TRBD1 or TRBD2 (5 bases each). The CDR3 loop spans 16 amino acids. Trimming took 6 bases from V and 5 from J, leaving 23 bases between them. Germline values: CDR1 MNHEY, CDR2 SVGAGI. CDR3 amino acids: CASRRGTASQIHEQYF. The DNA of the CDR3 is TGTGCCAGCAGACGTGGGACGGCAAGTCAAATCCACGAGCAGTACTTC.

The chain has TRBV3-1 and TRBJ2-7, with 8 bases identical to TRBD2. V lost 1 base, J lost 6 bases, and 5 bases stayed unmatched. This CDR3 spans 14 amino acids. CDR1 and CDR2 from the germline V gene are LGHDT and YNNKEL (reference sequence). CDR3 nucleotides: TGTGCCAGCAGCCAAGCTGCGGGAGGATCCGAGCAGTACTTC. Residues: CASSQAAGGSEQYF.

This clonotype was seen many times. The rearrangement links TRBV11-2 to TRBJ1-6; tentatively, D is TRBD1 (6 bases). The germline V gene has CDR1 SGHAT and CDR2 FQNNGV. The CDR3 contains 19 residues. V was cut by 2 bases and J by 6 bases, with 23 bases left in between. The CDR3 loop is CASSLSSPVAGAFNSPLHF. The CDR3 DNA follows: TGTGCCAGCAGCTTAAGTTCTCCTGTAGCAGGGGCATTTAATTCACCCCTCCACTTT.

The rearrangement links TRBV20-1 to TRBJ2-2; D possibly matches TRBD1 or TRBD2 (5 bases each). CDR1 is DFQATT and CDR2 is SNEGSKA in the germline V gene (reference sequence). V dropped 2 bases and J dropped 4 bases, with 17 bases sitting between them. CDR3 length equals 16 residues. CDR3 residues: CSARIPGAGATGELFF. The CDR3 DNA is TGCAGTGCTAGAATCCCCGGGGCAGGTGCCACCGGGGAGCTGTTTTTT.

This sequence joins TRBV14 and TRBJ2-7, with 10 bases matching TRBD2. The CDR3 is 16 residues long. The junction had 8 bases not matched to a gene; V was cut back by 4 bases and J by 2 bases. Germline CDR1 and CDR2: SGHDN and FVKESK. The CDR3 loop is CASSPTTLAGAYEQYF. CDR3 bases: TGTGCCAGCAGCCCCACAACTCTAGCGGGAGCCTACGAGCAGTACTTC.

This clonotype was detected many times. The chain carries TRBV4-1 and TRBJ2-7; TRBD1 is a possible D gene (5 bases). CDR3 length: 14 amino acids. Germline values: CDR1 MGHRA, CDR2 YSYEKL. Trimming took off 0 bases at V and 8 bases at J, with 14 bases between the two ends. The CDR3 loop is CASSQDKSGLQQYF. CDR3 DNA: TGCGCCAGCAGCCAAGATAAGTCAGGGCTTCAGCAGTACTTC.

This clonotype was detected many times. The rearrangement uses TRBV5-1 and TRBJ2-7; 7 nucleotides agree with TRBD1. This CDR3 spans 14 amino acids. Germline V gene sequence: CDR1 SGHRS, CDR2 YFSETQ. With V trimmed by 3 bases and J by 4 bases, 7 bases remained unmatched. The DNA of the CDR3 is TGCGCCAGCAGCTCGACAGGGTCTGGGTACGAGCAGTACTTC. This sequence encodes CASSSTGSGYEQYF.

This clonotype was seen at least ten times. V is TRBV11-2 and J is TRBJ1-2, with a weak D call TRBD1 (6 bases). V was trimmed by 5 bases and J by 4 bases, leaving 23 bases between them. Germline CDR1 SGHAT, CDR2 FQNNGV. CDR3 size: 17 residues. The CDR3 loop is CASSTRQAPETIYGYTF. The CDR3 DNA reads TGTGCCAGCAGCACCCGACAGGCGCCCGAGACGATCTATGGCTACACCTTC.

This clonotype was counted at least ten times. This sequence joins TRBV12-3 or TRBV12-4 and TRBJ2-7; possible D gene TRBD1, 6 bases. V was pared by 7 bases and J by 4 bases, with 14 bases between. The CDR3 covers 13 residues. The CDR3 DNA reads as TGTGCCAGCACCCGGGACATCGGATACGAGCAGTACTTC. It encodes CASTRDIGYEQYF.

This clonotype came up many times. The chain carries TRBV5-1 and TRBJ2-5; the D gene is possibly TRBD1 (6 bases). Trimming removed 2 bases from V and 7 bases from J, with 21 bases in between. From germline, CDR1 is SGHRS and CDR2 YFSETQ. This CDR3 comprises 16 residues. The CDR3 protein is CASSFPDGRPRGTQYF. The CDR3 region has the DNA TGCGCCAGCAGCTTTCCCGACGGACGGCCCAGGGGGACCCAGTACTTC.

This clonotype was observed once. This sequence joins TRBV30 and TRBJ1-5, with D unclear. This CDR3 has 13 residues. Germline CDR1 GTSNPN, CDR2 SVGIG (reference sequence). This chain's CDR3 is CASEGSRGQPQHF. In nucleotides, the CDR3 is TGTGCTTCAGAAGGCAGCCGAGGACAGCCCCAGCATTTT.